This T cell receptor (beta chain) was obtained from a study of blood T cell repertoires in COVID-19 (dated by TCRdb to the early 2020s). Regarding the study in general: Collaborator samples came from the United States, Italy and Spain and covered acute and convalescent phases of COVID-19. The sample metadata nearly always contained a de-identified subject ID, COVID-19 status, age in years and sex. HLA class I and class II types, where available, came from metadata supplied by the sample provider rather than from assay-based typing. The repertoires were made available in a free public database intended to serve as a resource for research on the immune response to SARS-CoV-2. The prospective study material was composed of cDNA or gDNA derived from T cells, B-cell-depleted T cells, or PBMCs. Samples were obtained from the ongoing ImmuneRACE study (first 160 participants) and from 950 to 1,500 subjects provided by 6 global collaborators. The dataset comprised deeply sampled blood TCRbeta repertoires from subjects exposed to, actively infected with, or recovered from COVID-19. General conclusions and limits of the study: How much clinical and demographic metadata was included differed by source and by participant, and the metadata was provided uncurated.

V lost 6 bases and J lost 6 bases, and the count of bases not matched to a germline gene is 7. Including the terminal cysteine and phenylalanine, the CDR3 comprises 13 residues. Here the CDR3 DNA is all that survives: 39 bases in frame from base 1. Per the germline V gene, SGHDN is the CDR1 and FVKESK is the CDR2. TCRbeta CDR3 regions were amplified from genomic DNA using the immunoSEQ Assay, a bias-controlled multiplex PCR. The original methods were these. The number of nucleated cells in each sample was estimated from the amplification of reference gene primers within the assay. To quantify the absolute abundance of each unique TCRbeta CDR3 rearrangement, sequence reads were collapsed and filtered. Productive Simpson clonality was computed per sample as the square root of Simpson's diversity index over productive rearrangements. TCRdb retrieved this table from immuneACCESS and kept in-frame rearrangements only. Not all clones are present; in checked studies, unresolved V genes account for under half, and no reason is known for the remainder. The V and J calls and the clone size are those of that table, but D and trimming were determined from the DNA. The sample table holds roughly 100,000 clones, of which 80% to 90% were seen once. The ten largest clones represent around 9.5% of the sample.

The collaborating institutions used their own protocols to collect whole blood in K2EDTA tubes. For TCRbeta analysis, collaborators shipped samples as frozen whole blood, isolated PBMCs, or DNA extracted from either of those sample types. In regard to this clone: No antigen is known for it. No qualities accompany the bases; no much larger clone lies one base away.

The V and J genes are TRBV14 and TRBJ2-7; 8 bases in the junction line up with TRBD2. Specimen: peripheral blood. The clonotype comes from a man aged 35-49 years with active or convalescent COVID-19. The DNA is TGTGCCAGCAGTAGGAAGCGGGGGCTCGAGCAGTACTTC. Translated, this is CASSRKRGLEQYF. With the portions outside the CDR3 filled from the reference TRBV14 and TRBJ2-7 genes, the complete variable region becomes EAGVTQFPSHSVIEKGQTVTLRCDPISGHDNLYWYRRVMGKEIKFLLHFVKESKQDESGMPNNRFLAERTGGTYSTLKVQPAELEDSGVYFCASSRKRGLEQYFGPGTRLTVT.